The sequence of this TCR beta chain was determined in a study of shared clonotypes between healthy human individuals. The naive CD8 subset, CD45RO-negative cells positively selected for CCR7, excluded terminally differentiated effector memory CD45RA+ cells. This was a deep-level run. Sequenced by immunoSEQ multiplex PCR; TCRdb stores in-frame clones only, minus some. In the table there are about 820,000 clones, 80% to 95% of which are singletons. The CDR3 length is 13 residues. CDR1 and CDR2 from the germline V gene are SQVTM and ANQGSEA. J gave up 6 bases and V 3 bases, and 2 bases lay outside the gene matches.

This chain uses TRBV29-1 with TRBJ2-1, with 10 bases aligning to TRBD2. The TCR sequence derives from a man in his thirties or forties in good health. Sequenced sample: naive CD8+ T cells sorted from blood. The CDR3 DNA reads TGCAGCGTTGACAGCGGGAGGGTCAATGAGCAGTTCTTC. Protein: CSVDSGRVNEQFF.